These 8 T cell receptor beta chains share one sample of origin, sequenced in a study of blood T cell repertoires in COVID-19. Repertoires were generated with immunoSEQ multiplex PCR, while TCRdb's copy carries only in-frame clones and drops some. The table has about 250,000 clones, roughly four fifths seen once. The sequencing input was peripheral blood. These receptors were collected from a woman aged 70-85 years with acute or convalescent COVID-19.

This chain connects TRBV5-5 to TRBJ2-7, with D possibly matching TRBD1 (6 bases). This CDR3 is built from 12 residues. In germline, CDR1 is SGHKS, CDR2 YYEKEE (reference sequence). V shed 4 bases and J shed 12 bases, with 17 bases lying between them. The CDR3 protein is CASSTDRFQPYF. CDR3 nucleotides: TGTGCCAGCAGCACGGACAGATTTCAACCGTACTTC. Filled out from reference TRBV5-5 and TRBJ2-7, the complete variable domain reads DAGVTQSPTHLIKTRGQQVTLRCSPISGHKSVSWYQQVLGQGPQFIFQYYEKEERGRGNFPDRFSARQFPNYSSELNVNALLLGDSALYLCASSTDRFQPYFGPGTRLTVT.

CDR3 protein: CASSQQGMGYNEQFF. DNA of the CDR3: TGCGCCAGCAGCCAGCAGGGTATGGGCTACAATGAGCAGTTCTTC. The rearrangement joins TRBV4-1 to TRBJ2-1; D perhaps matches TRBD1 (5 bases). This CDR3 contains 15 residues. CDR1 and CDR2 (germline): MGHRA, YSYEKL. Trimming removed 3 bases from V and 3 bases from J, with 12 bases in between.

J is TRBJ1-2 and V is TRBV29-1; possibly TRBD1 for D (6 bases). V was pared by 5 bases and J by 13 bases, with 17 bases between. CDR3 length: 11 amino acids. Germline V gene lookup returns CDR1 SQVTM and CDR2 ANQGSEA. For the CDR3, the DNA is TGCAGCGTTTCACAGGGTCTGGAATCCACCTTC. It codes for CSVSQGLESTF.

This clone was seen only once. This rearrangement joins TRBV5-8 to TRBJ2-7, with a weak D call TRBD2 (6 bases). The V end was cut by 0 bases, the J end by 12 bases, with 16 bases between. The germline CDR1 and CDR2 sequences are SGHTS and YDEGEE. The length of the CDR3 is 13 residues. CDR3 nucleotide sequence: TGTGCCAGCAGCTTGGGGGGGACTCCGAATCCGTACTTC. Translated: CASSLGGTPNPYF.

The chain combines TRBV7-9 with TRBJ1-1; weak D call: TRBD1 (5 bases). The CDR3 is 15 residues long. Trimming removed 5 bases at V and 5 bases at J, with 18 bases between. The germline V gene has CDR1 SEHNR and CDR2 FQNEAQ (reference sequence). The chain's CDR3 is CASSRDSRSGTEAFF. Here the CDR3 DNA reads TGTGCCAGCAGCCGGGACTCCAGATCGGGAACTGAAGCTTTCTTT.

This clone was detected only a few times. The chain carries TRBV6-5 and TRBJ1-1; D unresolved. This CDR3 has 12 residues. Trimming left V 6 bases short and J 3 bases short, with 8 bases between. Germline values: CDR1 MNHEY, CDR2 SVGAGI. In nucleotides, the CDR3 is TGTGCCAGCAGCAGGTGGGACACTGAAGCTTTCTTT. Its translation is CASSRWDTEAFF.

The rearrangement uses TRBV5-8 and TRBJ2-5; D might be TRBD2 (6 bases). The germline V gene has CDR1 SGHTS and CDR2 YDEGEE. V dropped 4 bases and J dropped 10 bases, with 14 bases sitting between them. CDR3 length: 12 amino acids. The CDR3 nucleotides read TGTGCCAGCAGCGGACTAATAAGGGTCCAGTACTTC. Amino acid sequence: CASSGLIRVQYF.

This chain joins TRBV24-1 and TRBJ2-7; possibly TRBD2 for D (7 bases). CDR1 KGHDR and CDR2 SFDVKD come from the germline V gene. This CDR3 has 12 residues. The ends were cut back, 9 bases at V and 4 bases at J, with 12 bases in the middle. As DNA, the CDR3 is TGTGCCACCGAGGGGGGGAATTACGAGCAGTACTTC. As protein: CATEGGNYEQYF.